This TCR beta chain came from a study of human T cells and chemical hapten exposure. This clonotype has just a few counts. TCRdb independently ran MiXCR on the RACE reads; one entry per CDR3 protein. The table shows 190,000 or so distinct CDR3 sequences, with about 31% occurring only once. The CDR3 has 17 amino acids. The ends were cut back, 0 bases at V and 0 bases at J, with 14 bases in the middle. The V gene's germline CDR1 is LNHNV and CDR2 YYDKDF (reference sequence). Time point of the sample: pre-sensitization, week 0. The treatment is: therapeutic diphenylcyclopropenone sensitization with weekly scalp DPC.

This chain connects TRBV15 to TRBJ1-1, with no clear D. This sample comprised whole blood, obtained in connection with sensitization to the hapten diphenylcyclopropenone (DPC). The origin of this receptor is a woman aged 30 to 39 with alopecia areata. Some clones in this sample may be carry-over from other donors' samples. DNA of the CDR3: TGTGCCACCAGCAGAGATGCCGGGCGGCGCATGAACACTGAAGCTTTCTTT. Protein: CATSRDAGRRMNTEAFF.